This T cell receptor beta chain emerged from a study of identical twins. Notes on the study in general: The conclusions drew on cross-sectional statistical analysis instead of tracking the same donors. Cord blood beta clonotypes that were abundant carried fewer insertions, and memory repertoires showed no such trend. Monozygotic twins shared more out-of-frame TCR alpha than recombination models predicted.

The V gene end was trimmed by 5 bases and the J gene end by 9 bases; junction bases not matched to a gene: 11. Looked up from germline, CDR1 is LGHNA and CDR2 is YNFKEQ. The CDR3 covers 15 residues. TCRdb independently ran MiXCR on the 5' RACE reads; one entry per CDR3 protein. The sample lists 250,000 to 350,000 distinct CDR3 sequences, roughly 9.8% occurring once. This clonotype was seen only a few times. Antigen: not known. This sample was also put to use in a study of yellow fever vaccine responses in identical twins.

This clonotype originated in a woman under 30 in good health. The sample consisted of CD8+ T cells sorted from blood. The V call is TRBV4-2, the J call TRBJ2-1, with 9 nucleotides matching TRBD1. This CDR3 reads CASSGDRDPIPEQFF. The CDR3 nucleotides are TGTGCCAGCAGCGGGGACAGGGACCCAATCCCTGAGCAGTTCTTC.